The clone carrying this T cell receptor (beta chain) was counted a few times. The antigen remains undetermined. This specimen comes from a study of identical twins. Study-level findings and limits: The study found excess low generation probability among twin-shared out-of-frame alpha sequences. While abundant cord blood beta clonotypes carried fewer insertions, memory repertoires showed no such pattern.

TCRdb reprocessed the 5' RACE reads with MiXCR, giving one entry per CDR3 protein. The sample shows around 480,000 distinct CDR3 sequences, about 13% of them seen only once. The germline CDR1 and CDR2 sequences are MDHEN and SYDVKM. J was trimmed by 6 bases and V by 6 bases; bases with no gene match: 12. The CDR3 has 15 residues. These records were also assigned to another study, of yellow fever vaccine responses in identical twins.

The TCR originated in a woman in her late teens or twenties in good health. Sequenced input: CD4+ T cells sorted from blood. The chain is built from TRBV28 and TRBJ2-7, with 9 positions matching TRBD1. Written as DNA, the CDR3 is TGTGCCAGCAGGCCGAGCGGGACAGGGTATAGCGAGCAGTACTTC. Translation: CASRPSGTGYSEQYF.